What follows are 7 T cell receptor beta chains derived from one specimen sequenced in a study of shared clonotypes between healthy human individuals (TCRdb year 2020). Library creation used the immunoSEQ multiplex PCR assay. TCRdb took over this immuneACCESS table, retaining in-frame rearrangements with V and J assigned. Such tables are incomplete; in checked studies, under half of the missing clones stem from an unresolved V gene, and the remainder is unexplained. Across this sample there are about 470,000 clones, with roughly 77% seen only once. Roughly an eighth of the sample is taken by the ten largest. Material for sequencing was PBMCs. Receptors originate from a middle-aged woman in good health. Some clones in this sample may be carry-over from other donors' samples.

This clone was seen only a few times. V gene TRBV27 combines with J gene TRBJ1-1, with D possibly TRBD1 on 6 matching bases. Between the trimmed V and J ends, which lost 5 bases and 3 bases, there was a span of 13 bases. This CDR3 has 14 residues. Germline lookup yields CDR1 MNHEY and CDR2 SMNVEV (reference sequence). Written as DNA, the CDR3 is TGTGCCAGCAGTCCCATTTCAGGGGACACTGAAGCTTTCTTT. Translating gives CASSPISGDTEAFF.

The V gene is TRBV18, the J gene TRBJ2-2; perhaps TRBD1 as D (6 bases). This CDR3 has 15 amino acids. The V gene's germline CDR1 is KGHSH and CDR2 LQKENI. V lost 3 bases and J 3 bases, leaving 11 bases between the germline ends. The DNA of the CDR3 is TGTGCCAGCTCACCTTGGGGACAAGACACCGGGGAGCTGTTTTTT. Its translation is CASSPWGQDTGELFF.

The chain couples TRBV7-9 to TRBJ2-1; tentatively, D is TRBD1 (5 bases). Per the germline V gene, CDR1 is SEHNR and CDR2 is FQNEAQ (reference sequence). With 5 bases removed from V and 4 bases from J, the gap between germline ends came to 21 bases. The CDR3 runs to 17 residues. Here the CDR3 reads CASSTNRLTTGYNEQFF. CDR3 coding DNA: TGTGCCAGCAGCACGAACCGATTAACAACAGGTTACAATGAGCAGTTCTTC.

This clone was recorded a few times. The V and J genes are TRBV5-6 and TRBJ2-7; the D gene is possibly TRBD1 (5 bases). The germline CDR1 and CDR2 sequences are SGHDT and YYEEEE. Trimming took 4 bases from V and 1 from J, leaving 15 bases between them. The CDR3 is made up of 15 amino acids. The CDR3 reads CASSRYRLRSYEQYF. CDR3 bases: TGTGCCAGCAGCCGGTACAGGTTAAGGTCCTACGAGCAGTACTTC.

The chain uses TRBV30 and TRBJ2-5; D is unresolved. Germline V lookup: CDR1 GTSNPN, CDR2 SVGIG (reference sequence). V shed 0 bases and J shed 2 bases, with 13 bases lying between them. This CDR3 has 15 amino acids. For the CDR3, the DNA is TGTGCCTGGAGTGTACCTGGTGGGCTTCAAGAGACCCAGTACTTC. This encodes CAWSVPGGLQETQYF. The whole variable domain, remainder taken from reference TRBV30 and TRBJ2-5, is SQTIHQWPATLVQPVGSPLSLECTVEGTSNPNLYWYRQAAGRGLQLLFYSVGIGQISSEVPQNLSASRPQDRQFILSSKKLLLSDSGFYLCAWSVPGGLQETQYFGPGTRLLVL.

V usage is TRBV5-6 and J usage is TRBJ2-7; 9 bases map to TRBD2. V lost 3 bases, J lost 4 bases, and 8 bases stayed unmatched. The CDR3 is 15 amino acids. Per the germline V gene, CDR1 is SGHDT and CDR2 is YYEEEE. The CDR3 DNA reads TGTGCCAGCAGCTCAATGACTAGCGGTAGTTACGAGCAGTACTTC. It yields the protein CASSSMTSGSYEQYF. Variable domain in full (rest from reference TRBV5-6 and TRBJ2-7): DAGVTQSPTHLIKTRGQQVTLRCSPKSGHDTVSWYQQALGQGPQFIFQYYEEEERQRGNFPDRFSGHQFPNYSSELNVNALLLGDSALYLCASSSMTSGSYEQYFGPGTRLTVT.

The gene calls are TRBV7-8 and TRBJ2-7; 11 bases line up with TRBD1. The germline V gene has CDR1 SGHVS and CDR2 FQNEAQ. The CDR3 has 15 residues. The junction had 5 bases not matched to a gene; V was cut back by 4 bases and J by 3 bases. Here the CDR3 reads CASSSGTGGGYEQYF. The DNA of the CDR3 is TGTGCCAGCAGCTCTGGGACAGGGGGTGGCTACGAGCAGTACTTC.